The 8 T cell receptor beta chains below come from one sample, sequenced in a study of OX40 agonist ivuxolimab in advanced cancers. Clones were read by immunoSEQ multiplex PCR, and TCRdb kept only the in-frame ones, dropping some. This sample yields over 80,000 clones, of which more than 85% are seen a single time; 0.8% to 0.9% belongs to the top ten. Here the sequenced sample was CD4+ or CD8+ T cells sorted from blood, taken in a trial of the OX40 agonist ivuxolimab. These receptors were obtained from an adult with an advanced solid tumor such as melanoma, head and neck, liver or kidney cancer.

The CDR3 loop is CASSLFPPGGWNTEAFF. DNA of the CDR3: TGTGCCAGCAGCTTATTCCCCCCCGGGGGTTGGAACACTGAAGCTTTCTTT. The rearrangement joins TRBV11-2 to TRBJ1-1, with D possibly TRBD1 on 5 matching bases. Germline-derived CDR1 and CDR2 are SGHAT and FQNNGV. With 2 bases removed from V and 1 base from J, the gap between germline ends came to 17 bases. The CDR3 sequence is 17 residues long.

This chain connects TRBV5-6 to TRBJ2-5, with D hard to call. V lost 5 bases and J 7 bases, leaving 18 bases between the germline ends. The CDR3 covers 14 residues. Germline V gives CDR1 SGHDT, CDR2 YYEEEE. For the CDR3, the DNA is TGTGCCAGCAGACCATTATCCCAATGGGGGACCCAGTACTTC. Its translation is CASRPLSQWGTQYF.

CDR3 sequence reads: CASSPGRDQPQHF. For the CDR3, the DNA is TGTGCCAGCTCACCAGGGAGGGACCAGCCCCAGCATTTT. This rearrangement joins TRBV18 to TRBJ1-5, with a weak D call TRBD1 (5 bases). CDR1 and CDR2 from the germline V gene are KGHSH and LQKENI. The V and J ends lost 2 bases and 7 bases respectively, with 9 bases between them. The CDR3 totals 13 residues.

The CDR3 bases are TGTGCCAGCAGCTTGTTGACTAGCGGGAGAGGGACAGATACGCAGTATTTT. Its protein is CASSLLTSGRGTDTQYF. V is TRBV5-6 and J is TRBJ2-3; 12 bases fit TRBD2. Germline V CDR1 and CDR2: SGHDT, YYEEEE. The CDR3 runs to 17 residues. Losses at the gene ends were 1 base for V and 3 bases for J; bases not matched to a gene: 6.

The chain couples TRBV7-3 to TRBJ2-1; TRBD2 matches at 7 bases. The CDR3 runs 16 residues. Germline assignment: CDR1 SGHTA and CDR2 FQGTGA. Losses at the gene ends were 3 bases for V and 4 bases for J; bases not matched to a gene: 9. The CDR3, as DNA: TGTGCCAGCAGCTTTTATAGTAGCGGGTATTACAATGAGCAGTTCTTC. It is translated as CASSFYSSGYYNEQFF.

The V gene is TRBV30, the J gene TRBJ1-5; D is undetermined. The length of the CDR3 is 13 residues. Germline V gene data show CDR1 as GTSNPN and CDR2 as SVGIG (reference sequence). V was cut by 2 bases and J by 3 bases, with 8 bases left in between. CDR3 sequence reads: CAWSRGNNQPQHF. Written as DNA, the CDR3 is TGTGCCTGGAGTAGAGGGAACAATCAGCCCCAGCATTTT.

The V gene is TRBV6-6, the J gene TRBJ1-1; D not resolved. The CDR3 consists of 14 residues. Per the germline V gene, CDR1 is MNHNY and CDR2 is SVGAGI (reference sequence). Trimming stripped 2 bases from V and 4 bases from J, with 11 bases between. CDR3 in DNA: TGTGCCAGCAGTTACGACGGATCGCCCACTGAAGCTTTCTTT. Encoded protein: CASSYDGSPTEAFF.

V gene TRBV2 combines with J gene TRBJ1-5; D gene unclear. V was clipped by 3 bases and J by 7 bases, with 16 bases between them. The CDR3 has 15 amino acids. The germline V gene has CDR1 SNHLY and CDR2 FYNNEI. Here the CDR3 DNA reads TGTGCCAGCAGTGATAGCTTCATAGAAACCCAGCCCCAGCATTTT. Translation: CASSDSFIETQPQHF.